This T cell receptor (beta chain) was found in a study of control samples from healthy donors and cancer patients. Germline lookup yields CDR1 MRHNA and CDR2 SNTAGT. Trimming removed 0 bases from V and 0 bases from J; junction bases left unmatched: 0. This CDR3 is 16 amino acids long. Using immunoSEQ multiplex PCR, the repertoire was profiled, and TCRdb retains in-frame clones only, with some absent. The sample includes 100,000 to 150,000 clones, more than 75% of them seen just once. The source material was blood. The V gene is TRBV6-4, the J gene TRBJ2-3; 10 bases match TRBD2. The receptor was derived from a man aged 35 to 55 in good health. CDR3 region: CASSDSSGGSTDTQYF. The DNA of the CDR3 is TGTGCCAGCAGTGACTCTAGCGGGGGGAGCACAGATACGCAGTATTTT.